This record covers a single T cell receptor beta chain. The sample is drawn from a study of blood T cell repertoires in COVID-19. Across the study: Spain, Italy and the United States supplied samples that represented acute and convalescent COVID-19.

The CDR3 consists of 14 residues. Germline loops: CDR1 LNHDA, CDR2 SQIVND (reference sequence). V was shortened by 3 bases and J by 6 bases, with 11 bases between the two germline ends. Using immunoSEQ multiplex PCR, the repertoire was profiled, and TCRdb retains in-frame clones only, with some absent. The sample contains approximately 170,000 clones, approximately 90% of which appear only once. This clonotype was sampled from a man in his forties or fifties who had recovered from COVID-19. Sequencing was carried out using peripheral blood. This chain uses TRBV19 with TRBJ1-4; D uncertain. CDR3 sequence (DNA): TGTGCCAGTAGTATTTTGATCTCGGATGAAAAACTGTTTTTT. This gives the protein CASSILISDEKLFF. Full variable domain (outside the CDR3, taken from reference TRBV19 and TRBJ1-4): DGGITQSPKYLFRKEGQNVTLSCEQNLNHDAMYWYRQDPGQGLRLIYYSQIVNDFQKGDIAEGYSVSREKKESFPLTVTSAQKNPTAFYLCASSILISDEKLFFGSGTQLSVL.